Listed here are 15 T cell receptor beta chains from one sample, sequenced in a study of vaccination effects on CD4 cells after COVID-19. The assay was immunoSEQ multiplex PCR, and TCRdb's table has in-frame clones only and misses some. The sample has 60,000 to 80,000 clones; around 70% are singletons. These receptors have no identified antigens. The culture ran for around nine days, and then CD4+ T cells were isolated. Of the BNT162b2 and mRNA-1273 vaccines, participants received two doses of one or the other. Source: CD4+ T cells from PBMCs cultured without peptide, taken after COVID-19 vaccination. Every receptor here comes from a human donor who received a COVID-19 vaccine.

This clone has a single count. This chain joins TRBV5-1 and TRBJ1-2; 9 nucleotides line up with TRBD1. There are 15 residues in the CDR3. CDR1 SGHRS and CDR2 YFSETQ come from the germline V gene. Trimming removed 3 bases from V and 8 bases from J; junction bases left unmatched: 11. The DNA of the CDR3 is TGCGCCAGCAGCTATCAGGGACAGGGCCACGGGGGCTACACCTTC. Amino acids: CASSYQGQGHGGYTF.

This chain uses TRBV18 with TRBJ1-1, with D uncertain. The CDR3 spans 16 residues. Germline CDR1 and CDR2: KGHSH and LQKENI. The V end was cut by 6 bases, the J end by 4 bases, with 21 bases between. CDR3 amino acids: CASSLRASPEGTEAFF. Here the CDR3 DNA reads TGTGCCAGCTCCCTCCGGGCCTCCCCCGAGGGCACTGAAGCTTTCTTT.

V gene TRBV5-4 combines with J gene TRBJ2-1, with 9 bases fitting TRBD1. Per germline, CDR1 SGHNT and CDR2 YYREEE (reference sequence). The CDR3 loop spans 16 amino acids. The J segment lost 3 bases and the V segment lost 4 bases, leaving 8 bases of the junction unmatched. CDR3: CASSTGTGQNYNEQFF. The CDR3 DNA reads as TGTGCCAGCAGCACAGGGACAGGGCAAAACTACAATGAGCAGTTCTTC. Full variable domain (rest looked up from reference TRBV5-4 and TRBJ2-1): ETGVTQSPTHLIKTRGQQVTLRCSSQSGHNTVSWYQQALGQGPQFIFQYYREEENGRGNFPPRFSGLQFPNYSSELNVNALELDDSALYLCASSTGTGQNYNEQFFGPGTRLTVL.

The chain joins TRBV2 to TRBJ2-5; TRBD2 agrees at 7 bases. CDR1 and CDR2 from the germline V gene are SNHLY and FYNNEI. J lost 5 bases, V lost 5 bases, and 8 bases had no gene match. This CDR3 is built from 14 residues. CDR3 bases: TGTGCCAGCAGTACGGACCGGGGGGTGGAGACCCAGTACTTC. It translates to CASSTDRGVETQYF.

The sample holds one count of this clone. The chain joins TRBV11-2 to TRBJ2-3; D may be TRBD2 (5 bases). This CDR3 has 18 residues. The germline V gene encodes CDR1 SGHAT and CDR2 FQNNGV. The V end lost 3 bases, the J end lost 2 bases, and 21 bases lay between the germline ends. Written as DNA, the CDR3 is TGTGCCAGCAGCTTTCCCCCCTGGAGAGGGCAAAACACAGATACGCAGTATTTT. The encoded protein is CASSFPPWRGQNTDTQYF.

This rearrangement joins TRBV28 to TRBJ1-1; TRBD1 is a possible D gene (6 bases). V dropped 5 bases and J dropped 0 bases, with 13 bases sitting between them. Germline loops: CDR1 MDHEN, CDR2 SYDVKM. The CDR3 spans 15 residues. The CDR3 region has the DNA TGTGCCAGCAGTCTCAGGACAGTCATGAACACTGAAGCTTTCTTT. This translates into CASSLRTVMNTEAFF.

The V call is TRBV27, the J call TRBJ1-2; D possibly corresponds to TRBD1 (5 bases). The CDR3 spans 16 residues. Trimming stripped 5 bases from V and 9 bases from J, with 25 bases between. The germline V gene encodes CDR1 MNHEY and CDR2 SMNVEV (reference sequence). For the CDR3, the DNA is TGTGCCAGCAGTAGATTAGGGACGGGGGTGTTAAGGAGCTACACCTTC. Translated, it gives CASSRLGTGVLRSYTF.

This CDR3 reads CASSQYAVYGYTF. CDR3 coding DNA: TGTGCCAGCAGCCAGTACGCGGTCTATGGCTACACCTTC. V is TRBV3-1 (or the pseudogene TRBV3-2) and J is TRBJ1-2; D not resolved. Looked up from germline, CDR1 is LGHDT and CDR2 is YNNKEL (reference sequence). The CDR3 runs 13 residues. V was pared by 3 bases and J by 4 bases, with 9 bases between.

The rearrangement joins TRBV9 to TRBJ2-3; TRBD2 matches 11 bases. The J segment lost 3 bases and the V segment lost 3 bases, leaving 9 bases of the junction unmatched. The CDR3 totals 17 residues. Germline CDR1 reads SGDLS; CDR2 reads YYNGEE. CDR3 protein: CASSGVAGGLGTDTQYF. The CDR3 DNA reads as TGTGCCAGCAGCGGAGTAGCGGGGGGGCTCGGTACAGATACGCAGTATTTT.

The genes are TRBV6-5 and TRBJ1-5; no definite D call. Germline V gene lookup returns CDR1 MNHEY and CDR2 SVGAGI. The germline V and J ends were trimmed by 7 bases and 2 bases, with 6 bases remaining between them. The CDR3 consists of 12 residues. The CDR3 bases are TGTGCCAGCACGGTTGGCAATCAGCCCCAGCATTTT. It yields the protein CASTVGNQPQHF.

The chain employs TRBV2 and TRBJ2-2; TRBD1 might be the D (6 bases). Trimming shortened V by 7 bases and J by 4 bases, and 13 bases separated the two germline ends. The CDR3 length is 14 residues. Per the germline V gene, CDR1 is SNHLY and CDR2 is FYNNEI. CDR3: CASTAGRGTGELFF. CDR3 in DNA: TGTGCCAGCACGGCAGGCAGGGGCACCGGGGAGCTGTTTTTT.

The chain recombines TRBV2 with TRBJ2-2; D is uncertain. Germline V CDR1 and CDR2: SNHLY, FYNNEI. The V end was cut by 6 bases, the J end by 0 bases, with 8 bases between. CDR3 length equals 14 residues. CDR3 loop: CASRGSANTGELFF. Written as DNA, the CDR3 is TGTGCCAGCAGGGGAAGCGCGAACACCGGGGAGCTGTTTTTT. The whole variable domain, remainder taken from reference TRBV2 and TRBJ2-2, is EPEVTQTPSHQVTQMGQEVILRCVPISNHLYFYWYRQILGQKVEFLVSFYNNEISEKSEIFDDQFSVERPDGSNFTLKIRSTKLEDSAMYFCASRGSANTGELFFGEGSRLTVL.

This clone was observed a single time. J is TRBJ1-2 and V is TRBV3-1 (or the pseudogene TRBV3-2), with 7 bases aligning to TRBD1. The CDR3 is made up of 14 amino acids. The V segment lost 1 base and the J segment 11 bases; nucleotides outside the gene matches: 10. The germline gives CDR1 LGHDT, CDR2 YNNKEL (reference sequence). CDR3 nucleotide sequence: TGTGCCAGCAGCCAAGGTTGGTCGGGACAGAGATACACCTTC. It yields the protein CASSQGWSGQRYTF.

This clone was seen just once. The V call is TRBV2, the J call TRBJ2-5; 8 nucleotides agree with TRBD2. CDR1 is SNHLY and CDR2 is FYNNEI in the germline V gene. This CDR3 is built from 14 residues. J lost 5 bases, V lost 7 bases, and 9 bases had no gene match. The CDR3 bases are TGTGCCAGCATCCGGGGGGGCAGTATCGAGACCCAGTACTTC. This gives the protein CASIRGGSIETQYF.

The rearrangement links TRBV5-1 to TRBJ1-6; D gene unclear. This CDR3 is 15 amino acids long. Germline CDR1 SGHRS, CDR2 YFSETQ. V was trimmed by 0 bases and J by 7 bases, leaving 11 bases between them. Written as DNA, the CDR3 is TGCGCCAGCAGCTTGGTCGCAGCCCAAAATTCACCCCTCCACTTT. Amino acids: CASSLVAAQNSPLHF.